This record looks at one TCR beta chain sequence and its context. The antigen remains undetermined. The donors were part of the validation cohort, which consisted of under 150 subjects and was separate from the first cohort of 670 or so subjects. This specimen comes from a study of cytomegalovirus exposure and HLA in healthy donors. Study-wide findings and caveats: Generally TCR sequences proved uncommon, though certain public TCRs appeared in numerous donors. Cytomegalovirus status, reportedly, was diagnosed with high specificity and sensitivity by the classifier. Subsequent analysis found a tendency for first-cohort TCR clusters to co-occur within the 95 to 150 validation repertoires.

V lost 6 bases and J lost 5; bases outside the gene matches: 10. Germline V gene lookup returns CDR1 MNHEY and CDR2 SMNVEV (reference sequence). The CDR3 is 15 amino acids. Clones were read by immunoSEQ multiplex PCR, and TCRdb kept only the in-frame ones, dropping some. The sample holds fewer than 250,000 clones; over 75% are singletons and the top ten take about 2%. This TCR came from a woman younger than 35 in good health and CMV-seropositive. Specimen: PBMCs. J is TRBJ2-1 and V is TRBV27; TRBD2 agrees at 7 bases. The CDR3 protein is CASSRDYGENNEQFF. Written as DNA, the CDR3 is TGTGCCAGCAGCCGGGACTACGGGGAAAACAATGAGCAGTTCTTC.